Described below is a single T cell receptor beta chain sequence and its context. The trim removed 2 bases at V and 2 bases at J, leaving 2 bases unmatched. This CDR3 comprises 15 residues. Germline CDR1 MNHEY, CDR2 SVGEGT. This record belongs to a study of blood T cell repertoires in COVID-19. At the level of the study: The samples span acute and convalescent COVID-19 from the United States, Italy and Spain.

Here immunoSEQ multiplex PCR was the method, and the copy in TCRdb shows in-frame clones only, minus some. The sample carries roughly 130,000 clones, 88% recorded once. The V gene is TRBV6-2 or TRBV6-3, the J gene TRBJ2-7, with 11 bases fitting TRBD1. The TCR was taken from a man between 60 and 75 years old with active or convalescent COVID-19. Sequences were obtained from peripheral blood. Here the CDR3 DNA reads TGTGCCAGCAGTTACGCGGACAGGGGGCCCTACGAGCAGTACTTC. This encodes CASSYADRGPYEQYF.